The rows below give T cell receptor beta chains drawn from one sample of a study of cytomegalovirus exposure and HLA in healthy donors. Produced via immunoSEQ multiplex PCR; TCRdb's table is partial and in-frame only. The table includes about 130,000 clones, more than 8% detected once. The sequenced sample was PBMCs. The receptor set was obtained from a man aged 50 to 59 in good health and CMV-seronegative. The CDR3 runs from the conserved cysteine through the conserved F or W. D genes are given only for firm matches.

J gene: TRBJ2-7
V gene: TRBV5-3
D gene: TRBD2
CDR3 protein: CARSLFGSGGIF

J gene: TRBJ2-1
V gene: TRBV28
D gene: .
CDR3 protein: CASSDRWNEQFF

J gene: TRBJ1-1
V gene: TRBV6-4
D gene: TRBD1
CDR3 protein: CASSEARGTEAFF

J gene: TRBJ1-2
V gene: TRBV10-1
D gene: .
CDR3 protein: CASSDNRNYGYTF

J gene: TRBJ1-1
V gene: TRBV6-5
D gene: TRBD1
CDR3 protein: CASSTGTGVRLLAFF

J gene: TRBJ2-1
V gene: TRBV7-9
D gene: TRBD1
CDR3 protein: CASSLSIRQGAYNEQFF

J gene: TRBJ2-5
V gene: TRBV19
D gene: TRBD1
CDR3 protein: CASSISGGAETQYF

J gene: TRBJ2-4
V gene: TRBV6-1
D gene: .
CDR3 protein: CASSEQGPSVGKNIQYF

J gene: TRBJ2-7
V gene: TRBV7-8
D gene: TRBD1
CDR3 protein: CASSLGGRGTYEQYF

J gene: TRBJ1-1
V gene: TRBV6-6
D gene: .
CDR3 protein: CASSYSRPNTEAFF

J gene: TRBJ1-4
V gene: TRBV7-9
D gene: .
CDR3 protein: CASVGGEVNNEKLFF